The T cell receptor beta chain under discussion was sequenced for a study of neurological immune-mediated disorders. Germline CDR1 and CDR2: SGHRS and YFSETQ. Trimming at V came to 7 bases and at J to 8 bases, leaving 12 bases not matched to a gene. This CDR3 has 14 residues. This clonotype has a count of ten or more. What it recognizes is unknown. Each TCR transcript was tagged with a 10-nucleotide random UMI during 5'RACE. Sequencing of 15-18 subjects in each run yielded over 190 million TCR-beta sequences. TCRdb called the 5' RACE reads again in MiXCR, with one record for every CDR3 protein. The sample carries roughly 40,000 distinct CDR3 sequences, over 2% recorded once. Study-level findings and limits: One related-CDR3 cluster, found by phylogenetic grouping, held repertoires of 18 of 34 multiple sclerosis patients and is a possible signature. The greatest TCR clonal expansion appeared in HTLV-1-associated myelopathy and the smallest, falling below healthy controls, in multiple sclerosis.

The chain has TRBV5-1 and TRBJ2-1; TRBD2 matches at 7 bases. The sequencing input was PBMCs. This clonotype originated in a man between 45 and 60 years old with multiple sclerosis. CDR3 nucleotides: TGCGCCAGCGCCCCGAGACTAGCCGGCGATGAGCAGTTCTTC. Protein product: CASAPRLAGDEQFF.